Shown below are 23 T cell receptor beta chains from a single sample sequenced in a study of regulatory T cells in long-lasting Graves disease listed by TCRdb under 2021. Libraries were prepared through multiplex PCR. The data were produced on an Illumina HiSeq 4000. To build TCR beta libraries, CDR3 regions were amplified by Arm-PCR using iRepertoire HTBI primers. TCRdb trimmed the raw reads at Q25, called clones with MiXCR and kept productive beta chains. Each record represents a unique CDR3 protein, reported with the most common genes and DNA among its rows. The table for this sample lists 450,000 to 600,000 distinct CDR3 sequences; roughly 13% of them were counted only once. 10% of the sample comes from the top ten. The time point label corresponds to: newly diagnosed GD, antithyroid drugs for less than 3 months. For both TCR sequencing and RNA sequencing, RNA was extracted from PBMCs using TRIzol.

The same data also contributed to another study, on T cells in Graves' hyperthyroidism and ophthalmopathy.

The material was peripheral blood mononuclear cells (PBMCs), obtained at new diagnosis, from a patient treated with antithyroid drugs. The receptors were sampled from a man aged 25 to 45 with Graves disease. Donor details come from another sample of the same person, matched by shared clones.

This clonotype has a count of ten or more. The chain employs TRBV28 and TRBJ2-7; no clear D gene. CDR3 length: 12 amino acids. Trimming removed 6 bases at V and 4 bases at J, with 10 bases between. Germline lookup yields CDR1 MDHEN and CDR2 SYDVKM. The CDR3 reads CASSPQAYEQYF. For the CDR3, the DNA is TGTGCCAGCAGCCCACAAGCTTACGAGCAGTACTTC.

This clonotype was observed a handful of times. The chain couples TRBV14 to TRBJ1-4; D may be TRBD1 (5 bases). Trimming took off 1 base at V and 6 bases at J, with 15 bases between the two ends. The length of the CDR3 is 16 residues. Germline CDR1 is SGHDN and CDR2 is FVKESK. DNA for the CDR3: TGTGCCAGCAGCCAAGTTGCAGGGCCATATTATGAAAAACTGTTTTTT. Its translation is CASSQVAGPYYEKLFF.

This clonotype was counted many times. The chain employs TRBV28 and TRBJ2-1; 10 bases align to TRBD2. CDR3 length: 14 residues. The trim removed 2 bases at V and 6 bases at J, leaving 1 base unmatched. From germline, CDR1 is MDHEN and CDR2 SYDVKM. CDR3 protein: CASSLTSGTNEQFF. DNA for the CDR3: TGTGCCAGCAGTTTAACTAGCGGGACCAATGAGCAGTTCTTC.

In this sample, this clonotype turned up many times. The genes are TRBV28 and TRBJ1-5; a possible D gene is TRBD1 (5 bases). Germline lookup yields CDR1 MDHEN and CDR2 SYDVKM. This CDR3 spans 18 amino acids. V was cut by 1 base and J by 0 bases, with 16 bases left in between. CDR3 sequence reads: CASSLSPGGADSNQPQHF. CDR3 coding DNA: TGTGCCAGCAGTTTATCGCCAGGAGGGGCCGATAGCAATCAGCCCCAGCATTTT.

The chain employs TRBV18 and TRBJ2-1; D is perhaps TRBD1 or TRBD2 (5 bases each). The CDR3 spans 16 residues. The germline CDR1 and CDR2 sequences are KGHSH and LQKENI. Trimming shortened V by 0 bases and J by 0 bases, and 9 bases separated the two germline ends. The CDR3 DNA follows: TGTGCCAGCTCACCACCGGGGGAGATCTCCTACAATGAGCAGTTCTTC. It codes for CASSPPGEISYNEQFF. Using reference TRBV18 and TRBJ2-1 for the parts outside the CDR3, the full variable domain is NAGVMQNPRHLVRRRGQEARLRCSPMKGHSHVYWYRQLPEEGLKFMVYLQKENIIDESGMPKERFSAEFPKEGPSILRIQQVVRGDSAAYFCASSPPGEISYNEQFFGPGTRLTVL.

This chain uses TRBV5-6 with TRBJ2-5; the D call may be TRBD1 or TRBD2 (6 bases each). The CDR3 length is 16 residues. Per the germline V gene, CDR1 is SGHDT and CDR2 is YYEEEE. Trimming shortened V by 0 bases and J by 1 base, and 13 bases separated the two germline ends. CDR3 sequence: CASSLVGGIGQETQYF. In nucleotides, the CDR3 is TGTGCCAGCAGCTTGGTGGGGGGCATAGGCCAAGAGACCCAGTACTTC.

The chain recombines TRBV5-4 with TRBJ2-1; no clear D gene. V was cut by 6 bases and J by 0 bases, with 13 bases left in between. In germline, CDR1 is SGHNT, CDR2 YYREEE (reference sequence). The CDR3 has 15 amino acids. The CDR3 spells CASITVAPSYNEQFF. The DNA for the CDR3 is TGTGCCAGCATCACAGTAGCCCCCTCCTACAATGAGCAGTTCTTC.

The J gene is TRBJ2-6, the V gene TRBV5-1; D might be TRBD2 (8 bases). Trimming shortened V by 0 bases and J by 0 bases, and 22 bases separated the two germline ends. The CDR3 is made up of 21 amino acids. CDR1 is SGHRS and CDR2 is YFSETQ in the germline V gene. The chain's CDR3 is CASSLALRDRAGDSGANVLTF. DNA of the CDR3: TGCGCCAGCAGCTTGGCCCTTCGGGACAGAGCGGGGGACTCTGGGGCCAACGTCCTGACTTTC.

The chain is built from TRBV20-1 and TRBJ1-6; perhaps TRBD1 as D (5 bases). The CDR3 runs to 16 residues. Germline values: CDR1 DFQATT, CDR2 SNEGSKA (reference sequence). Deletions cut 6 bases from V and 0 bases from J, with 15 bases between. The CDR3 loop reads CSAAPGGSSYNSPLHF. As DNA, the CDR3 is TGCAGTGCCGCCCCGGGGGGGAGCTCCTATAATTCACCCCTCCACTTT.

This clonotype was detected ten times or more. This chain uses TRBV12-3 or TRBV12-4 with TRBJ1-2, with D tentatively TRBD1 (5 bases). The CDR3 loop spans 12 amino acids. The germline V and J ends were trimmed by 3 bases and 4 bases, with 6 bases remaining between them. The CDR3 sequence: CASSFQGYGYTF. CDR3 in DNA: TGTGCCAGCAGTTTTCAGGGCTATGGCTACACCTTC.

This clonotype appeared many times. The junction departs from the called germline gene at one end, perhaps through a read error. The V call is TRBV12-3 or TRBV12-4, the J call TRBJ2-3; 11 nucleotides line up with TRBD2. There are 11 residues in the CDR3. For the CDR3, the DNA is TGTGCCAGCAGTCTAGCCGGGACTAGCGGTTTT. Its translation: CASSLAGTSGF.

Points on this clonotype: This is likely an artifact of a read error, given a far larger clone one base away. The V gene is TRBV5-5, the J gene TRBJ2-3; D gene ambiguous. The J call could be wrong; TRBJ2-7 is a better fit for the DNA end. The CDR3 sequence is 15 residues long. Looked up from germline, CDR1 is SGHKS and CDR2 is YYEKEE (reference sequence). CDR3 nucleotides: TGTGCCAGCAGCTTGGAGGCGGAGAGCTCCTACGAGCAGTACTTC. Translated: CASSLEAESSYEQYF.

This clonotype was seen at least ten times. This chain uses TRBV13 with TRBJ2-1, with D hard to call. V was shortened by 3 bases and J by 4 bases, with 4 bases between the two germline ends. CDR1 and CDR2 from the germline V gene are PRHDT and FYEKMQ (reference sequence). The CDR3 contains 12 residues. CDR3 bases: TGTGCCAGCAGCTTCGCTTACAATGAGCAGTTCTTC. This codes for CASSFAYNEQFF.

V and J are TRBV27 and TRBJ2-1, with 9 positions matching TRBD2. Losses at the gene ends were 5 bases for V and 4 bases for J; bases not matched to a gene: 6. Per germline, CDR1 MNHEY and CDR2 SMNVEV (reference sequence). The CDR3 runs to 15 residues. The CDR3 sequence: CASSPGLAIYNEQFF. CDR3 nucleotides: TGTGCCAGCAGTCCCGGACTAGCGATATACAATGAGCAGTTCTTC.

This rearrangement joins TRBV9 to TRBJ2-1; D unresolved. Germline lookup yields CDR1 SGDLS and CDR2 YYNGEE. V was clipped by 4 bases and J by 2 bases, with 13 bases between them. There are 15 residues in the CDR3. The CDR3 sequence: CASSHWSGTYNEQFF. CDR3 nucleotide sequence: TGTGCCAGCAGCCACTGGTCCGGTACCTACAATGAGCAGTTCTTC.

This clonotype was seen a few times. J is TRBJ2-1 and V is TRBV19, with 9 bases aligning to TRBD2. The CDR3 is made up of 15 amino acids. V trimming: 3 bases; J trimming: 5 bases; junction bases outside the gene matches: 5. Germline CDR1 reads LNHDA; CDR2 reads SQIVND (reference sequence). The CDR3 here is CASSIAGLANNEQFF. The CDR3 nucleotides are TGTGCCAGTAGTATTGCGGGACTAGCAAACAATGAGCAGTTCTTC.

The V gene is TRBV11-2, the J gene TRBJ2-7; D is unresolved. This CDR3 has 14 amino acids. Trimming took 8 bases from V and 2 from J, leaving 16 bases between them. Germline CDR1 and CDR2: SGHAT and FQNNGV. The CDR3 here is CASVNGLTPYEQYF. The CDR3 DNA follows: TGTGCCAGCGTAAATGGGCTAACCCCCTACGAGCAGTACTTC.

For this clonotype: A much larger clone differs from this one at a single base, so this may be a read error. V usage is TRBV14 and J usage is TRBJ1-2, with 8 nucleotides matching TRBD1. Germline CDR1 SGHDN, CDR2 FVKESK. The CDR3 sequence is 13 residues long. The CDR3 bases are TGTGGCAGCAGCCTTATAGGGACAGGCGGCTACACCTTC. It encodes CGSSLIGTGGYTF.

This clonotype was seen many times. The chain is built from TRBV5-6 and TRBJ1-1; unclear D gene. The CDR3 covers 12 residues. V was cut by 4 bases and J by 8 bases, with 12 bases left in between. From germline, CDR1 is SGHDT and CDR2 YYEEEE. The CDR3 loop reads CASSKAGWEAFF. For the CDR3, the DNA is TGTGCCAGCAGCAAAGCCGGGTGGGAAGCTTTCTTT.

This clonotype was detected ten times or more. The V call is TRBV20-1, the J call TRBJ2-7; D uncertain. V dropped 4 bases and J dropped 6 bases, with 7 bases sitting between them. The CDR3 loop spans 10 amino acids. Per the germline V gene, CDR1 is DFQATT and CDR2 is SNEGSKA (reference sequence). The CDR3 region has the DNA TGCAGTGCTAAGACGCTCGAGCAGTACTTC. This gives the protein CSAKTLEQYF.

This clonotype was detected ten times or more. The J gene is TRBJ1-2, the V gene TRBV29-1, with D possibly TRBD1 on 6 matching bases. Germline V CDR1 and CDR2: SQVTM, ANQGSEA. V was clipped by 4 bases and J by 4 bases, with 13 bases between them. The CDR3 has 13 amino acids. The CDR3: CSVGGGRSYGYTF. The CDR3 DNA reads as TGCAGCGTTGGCGGGGGGCGAAGCTATGGCTACACCTTC.

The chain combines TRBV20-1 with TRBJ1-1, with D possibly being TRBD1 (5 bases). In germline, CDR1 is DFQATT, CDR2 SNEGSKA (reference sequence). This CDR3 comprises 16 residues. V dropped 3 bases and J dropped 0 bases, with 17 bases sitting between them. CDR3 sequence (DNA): TGCAGTGCTAGGGTCGGGAGGGCGGGGGTGAACACTGAAGCTTTCTTT. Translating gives CSARVGRAGVNTEAFF.

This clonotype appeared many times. The CDR3, as DNA: TGTGCCAGCAGTGCAACTCCTCGGGGGAGGGATACGCAGTATTTT. As protein: CASSATPRGRDTQYF. The gene calls are TRBV2 and TRBJ2-3; D perhaps matches TRBD2 (6 bases). Trimming removed 4 bases at V and 6 bases at J, with 17 bases between. Germline V gives CDR1 SNHLY, CDR2 FYNNEI. This CDR3 is 15 amino acids long.